This T cell receptor (beta chain) derives from a study of blood T cell repertoires in COVID-19 (dated by TCRdb to 2018 to 2020). At the level of the whole study: The collaborator samples originated in the United States, Italy and Spain and spanned the acute and convalescent phases of COVID-19. Samples were obtained from the ongoing ImmuneRACE study (first 160 participants) and from 1,254 subjects provided by 6 global collaborators. A de-identified subject ID, COVID-19 status, age in years and sex were almost always included in the sample metadata. HLA class I and class II types, where available, came from metadata supplied by the sample provider rather than from assay-based typing. Deeply sampled blood TCRbeta repertoires from subjects exposed to, actively infected with, or recovered from COVID-19 were included in the dataset. The prospective study material was composed of cDNA or gDNA derived from T cells, B-cell-depleted T cells, or PBMCs. A freely available public database, intended as a resource for researchers studying the immune response to SARS-CoV-2, is where the repertoires were released.

In the prospective study, participants were about 18 to 100 years old, resided in 20 to 30 geographic areas of the United States, and were enrolled through a virtual design. In the prospective study, cohorts were assigned on the basis of participant-reported clinical history obtained from a screening survey and a study questionnaire. ImmuneRACE Cohort 3 recovered participants were defined by two consecutive negative NP/OP PCR tests, healthcare professional clearance, or symptom resolution. In the prospective study, mobile phlebotomists collected whole blood, serum and a nasopharyngeal or oropharyngeal swab from each participant. Prospective study participants could optionally give additional blood draws and questionnaires over an approximately two-month period. Prospective study blood samples were shipped either frozen or at room temperature before DNA extraction. Concerning this clone: Its antigen is still unknown. The sample holds no much larger clone one base away, and base qualities are not on file.

TCRbeta CDR3 regions were amplified from genomic DNA using the immunoSEQ Assay, a bias-controlled multiplex PCR. The original pipeline was this. Nucleated cell counts per sample were estimated from amplification of reference gene primers within the assay. Sequence reads were collapsed and filtered to measure the absolute abundance of every unique TCRbeta CDR3 rearrangement. For each sample, productive Simpson clonality was calculated as the square root of Simpson's diversity index across productive rearrangements. The table was pulled from immuneACCESS by TCRdb, which kept in-frame rearrangements only. Such tables lose some clones; where checked, under half of the loss comes from unresolved V genes, and the rest has no known cause. V, J and clone size are taken as reported in that table, and D and trimming were inferred from the DNA itself. For this sample there are some 500,000 clones; approximately 90% appear just once. The ten largest clones take up 1.8% of the sample.

Here is what the overall study found, with its caveats: The amount of clinical and demographic metadata varied by source and participant and was provided uncurated.

The sample taken for sequencing was PBMCs or T cells enriched from blood (not recorded which). The TCR sequence derives from a woman aged 40 to 50 who had recovered from COVID-19.

The bases read TGCGCCAGCAGCCATCCTGGGAGGGCCCGCGAGCAGTACTTC. Its amino acids are CASSHPGRAREQYF. Recombination connected TRBV4-1 to TRBJ2-7; 7 bases in the middle match TRBD2. The CDR3 runs 14 amino acids, cysteine and phenylalanine included. The DNA shown is the 42-base CDR3, in frame from base 1. The V end gives up 3 bases and the J end 6 bases, leaving 8 bases in the junction not matched to a gene. CDR1 and CDR2 are read off the germline V gene as MGHRA and YSYEKL.